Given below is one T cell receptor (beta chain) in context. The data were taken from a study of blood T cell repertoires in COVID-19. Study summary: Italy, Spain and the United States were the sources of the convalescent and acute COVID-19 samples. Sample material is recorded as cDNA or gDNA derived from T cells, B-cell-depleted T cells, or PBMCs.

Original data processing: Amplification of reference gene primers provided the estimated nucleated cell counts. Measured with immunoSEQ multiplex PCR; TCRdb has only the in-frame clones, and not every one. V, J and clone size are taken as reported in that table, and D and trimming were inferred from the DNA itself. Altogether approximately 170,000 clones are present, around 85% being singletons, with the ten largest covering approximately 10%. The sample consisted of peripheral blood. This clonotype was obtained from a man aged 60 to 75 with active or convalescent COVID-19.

The CDR3 sequence: CASSTSPRGYGYTF. The CDR3 nucleotides are TGTGCCAGCAGTACCTCGCCCAGGGGCTATGGCTACACCTTC. This chain links TRBV13 with TRBJ1-2, with D possibly being TRBD1 (6 bases). Germline lookup yields CDR1 PRHDT and CDR2 FYEKMQ (reference sequence). CDR3 length: 14 amino acids. V was pared by 6 bases and J by 4 bases, with 15 bases between.